The source of this TCR beta chain is a study of tumor and adjacent non-tumor tissue in lung cancer. Study-wide context: On average, productive TCRbeta reads reached roughly 3.9 million per sample. Study outcomes and limitations: Normal lung showed higher cumulative top 100 clone frequency than tumor.

A modified ARM-PCR protocol with three rounds of nested PCR amplified TCRbeta. Via MiXCR, TCRdb re-called the multiplex PCR reads, giving one row per CDR3 protein. Here the sample spans about 100,000 distinct CDR3 sequences, approximately 60% being singletons. The CDR3 spans 15 residues. CDR1 is SGHAT and CDR2 is FQNNGV in the germline V gene. Trimming took off 1 base at V and 4 bases at J, with 10 bases between the two ends. To note about this clonotype: Its antigen remains unknown.

No cell sorting was done before RNA was extracted from the tissue. Distant lung tissue was collected more than 3 cm away from the tumor edge. Newly diagnosed lung cancer patients had thoracic surgery in China, August–late 2014, without prior chemotherapy. Source material: distant non-tumor lung tissue. This receptor was identified in a man between 25 and 39 years old with non-small cell lung cancer. The chain couples TRBV11-2 to TRBJ2-2; D is uncertain. Here the CDR3 reads CASSLVLDGTGELFF. The CDR3 coding sequence is TGTGCCAGCAGCTTAGTTCTAGACGGCACCGGGGAGCTGTTTTTT.